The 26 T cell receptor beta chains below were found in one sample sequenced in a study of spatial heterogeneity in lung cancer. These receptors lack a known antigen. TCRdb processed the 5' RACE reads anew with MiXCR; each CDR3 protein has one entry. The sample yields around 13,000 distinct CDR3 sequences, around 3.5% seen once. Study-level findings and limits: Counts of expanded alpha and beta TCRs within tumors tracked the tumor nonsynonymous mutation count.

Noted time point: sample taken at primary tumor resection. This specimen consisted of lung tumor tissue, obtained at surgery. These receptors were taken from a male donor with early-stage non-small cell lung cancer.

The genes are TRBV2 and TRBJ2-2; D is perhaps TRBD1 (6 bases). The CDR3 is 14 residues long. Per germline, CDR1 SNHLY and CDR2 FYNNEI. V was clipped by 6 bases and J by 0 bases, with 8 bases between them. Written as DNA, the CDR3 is TGTGCCAGCAGGGCAGGGGCGAACACCGGGGAGCTGTTTTTT. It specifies CASRAGANTGELFF. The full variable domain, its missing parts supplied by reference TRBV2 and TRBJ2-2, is EPEVTQTPSHQVTQMGQEVILRCVPISNHLYFYWYRQILGQKVEFLVSFYNNEISEKSEIFDDQFSVERPDGSNFTLKIRSTKLEDSAMYFCASRAGANTGELFFGEGSRLTVL.

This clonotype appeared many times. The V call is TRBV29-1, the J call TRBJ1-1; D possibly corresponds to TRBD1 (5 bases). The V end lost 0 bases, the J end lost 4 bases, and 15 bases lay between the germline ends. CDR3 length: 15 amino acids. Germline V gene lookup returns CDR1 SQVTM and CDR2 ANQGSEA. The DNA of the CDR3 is TGCAGCGTTGAAGATCCCTGGGGCCGGGGCACTGAAGCTTTCTTT. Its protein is CSVEDPWGRGTEAFF.

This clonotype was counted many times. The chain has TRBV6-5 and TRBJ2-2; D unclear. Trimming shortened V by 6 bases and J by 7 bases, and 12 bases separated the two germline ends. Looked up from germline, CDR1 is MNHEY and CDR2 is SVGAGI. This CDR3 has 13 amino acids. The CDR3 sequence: CASSLTSVGELFF. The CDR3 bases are TGTGCCAGCAGCCTTACGTCCGTCGGGGAGCTGTTTTTT.

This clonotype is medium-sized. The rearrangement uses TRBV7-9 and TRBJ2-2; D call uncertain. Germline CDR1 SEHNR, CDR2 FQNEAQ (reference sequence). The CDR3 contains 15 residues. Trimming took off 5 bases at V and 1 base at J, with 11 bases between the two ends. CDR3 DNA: TGTGCCAGCAGCGTCGACAATCTGAACACCGGGGAGCTGTTTTTT. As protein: CASSVDNLNTGELFF.

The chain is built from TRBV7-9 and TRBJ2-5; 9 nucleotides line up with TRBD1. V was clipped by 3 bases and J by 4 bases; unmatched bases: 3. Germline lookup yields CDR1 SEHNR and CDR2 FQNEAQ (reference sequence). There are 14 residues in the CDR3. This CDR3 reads CASSFGQGTETQYF. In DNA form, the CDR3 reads TGTGCCAGCAGCTTTGGACAGGGGACAGAGACCCAGTACTTC.

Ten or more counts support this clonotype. The CDR3 here is CSAVSGPGHPYTDTQYF. For the CDR3, the DNA is TGCAGTGCTGTATCGGGACCGGGACACCCCTACACAGATACGCAGTATTTT. The gene calls are TRBV20-1 and TRBJ2-3, with D perhaps matching TRBD1 (6 bases). Per germline, CDR1 DFQATT and CDR2 SNEGSKA (reference sequence). The CDR3 covers 17 residues. V lost 5 bases and J lost 2, with 23 bases in between.

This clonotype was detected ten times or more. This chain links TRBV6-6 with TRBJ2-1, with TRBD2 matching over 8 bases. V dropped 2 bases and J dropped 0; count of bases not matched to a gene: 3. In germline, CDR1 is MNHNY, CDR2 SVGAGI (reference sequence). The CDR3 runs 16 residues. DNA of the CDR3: TGTGCCAGCAGTTACGCTAGCGGGTACTCCTACAATGAGCAGTTCTTC. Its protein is CASSYASGYSYNEQFF.

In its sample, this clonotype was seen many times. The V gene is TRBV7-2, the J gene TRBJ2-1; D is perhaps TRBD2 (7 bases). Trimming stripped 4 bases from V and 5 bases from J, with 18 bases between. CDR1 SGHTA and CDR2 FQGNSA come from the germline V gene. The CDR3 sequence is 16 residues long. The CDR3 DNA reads TGTGCCAGCAGCTCCCGCAGGGGAGGGGTACACAATGAGCAGTTCTTC. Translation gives CASSSRRGGVHNEQFF.

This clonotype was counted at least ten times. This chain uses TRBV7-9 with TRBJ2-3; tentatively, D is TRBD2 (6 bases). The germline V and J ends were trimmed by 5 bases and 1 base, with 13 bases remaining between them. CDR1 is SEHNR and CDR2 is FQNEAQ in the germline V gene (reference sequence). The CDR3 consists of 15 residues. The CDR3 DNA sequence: TGTGCCAGCAGCGGAGGGAAACTTGGCACAGATACGCAGTATTTT. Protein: CASSGGKLGTDTQYF. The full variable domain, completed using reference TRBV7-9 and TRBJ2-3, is DTGVSQNPRHKITKRGQNVTFRCDPISEHNRLYWYRQTLGQGPEFLTYFQNEAQLEKSRLLSDRFSAERPKGSFSTLEIQRTEQGDSAMYLCASSGGKLGTDTQYFGPGTRLTVL.

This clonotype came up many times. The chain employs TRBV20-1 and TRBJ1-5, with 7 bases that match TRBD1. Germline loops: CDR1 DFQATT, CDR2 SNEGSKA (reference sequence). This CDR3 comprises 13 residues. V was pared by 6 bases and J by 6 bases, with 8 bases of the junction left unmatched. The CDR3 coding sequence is TGCAGTGCCGACAGGGCACTCGGTCAGCCCCAGCATTTT. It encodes CSADRALGQPQHF.

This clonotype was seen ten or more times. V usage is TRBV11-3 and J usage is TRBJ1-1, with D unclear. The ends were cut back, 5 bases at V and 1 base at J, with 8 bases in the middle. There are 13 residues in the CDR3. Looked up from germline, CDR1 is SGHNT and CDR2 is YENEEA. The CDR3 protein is CASSNEQNTEAFF. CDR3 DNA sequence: TGTGCCAGCAGCAACGAACAGAACACTGAAGCTTTCTTT.

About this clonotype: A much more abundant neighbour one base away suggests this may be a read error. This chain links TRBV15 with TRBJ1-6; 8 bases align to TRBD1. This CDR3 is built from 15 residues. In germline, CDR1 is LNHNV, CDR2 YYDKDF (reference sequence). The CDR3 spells CATSVRTGSNSPHHF. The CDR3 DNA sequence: TGTGCCACCAGCGTCCGGACAGGGTCCAATTCACCCCACCACTTT.

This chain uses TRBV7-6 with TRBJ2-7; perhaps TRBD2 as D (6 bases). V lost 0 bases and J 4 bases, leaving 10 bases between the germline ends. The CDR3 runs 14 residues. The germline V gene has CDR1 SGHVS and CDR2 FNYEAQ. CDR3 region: CASSLAGGCYEQYF. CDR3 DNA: TGTGCCAGCAGCTTAGCGGGAGGCTGTTACGAGCAGTACTTC.

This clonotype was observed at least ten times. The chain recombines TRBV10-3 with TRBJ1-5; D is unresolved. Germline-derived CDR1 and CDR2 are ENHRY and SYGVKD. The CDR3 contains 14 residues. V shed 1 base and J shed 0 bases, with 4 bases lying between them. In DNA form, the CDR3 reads TGTGCCATCAGTGAGTTTGGTAGCAATCAGCCCCAGCATTTT. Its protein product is CAISEFGSNQPQHF.

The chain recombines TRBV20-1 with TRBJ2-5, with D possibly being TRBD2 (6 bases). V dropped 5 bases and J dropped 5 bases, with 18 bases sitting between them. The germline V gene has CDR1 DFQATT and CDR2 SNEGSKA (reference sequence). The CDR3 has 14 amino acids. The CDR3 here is CSALTFKRGETQYF. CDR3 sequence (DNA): TGCAGTGCTCTGACATTCAAACGGGGGGAGACCCAGTACTTC.

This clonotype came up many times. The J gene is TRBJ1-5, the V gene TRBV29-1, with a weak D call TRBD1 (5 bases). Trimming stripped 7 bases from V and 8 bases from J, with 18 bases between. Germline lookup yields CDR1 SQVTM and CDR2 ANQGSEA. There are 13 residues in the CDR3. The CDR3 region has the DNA TGCAGCGCGGCGGCGACAGAAGGGAAGCCCCAGCATTTT. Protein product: CSAAATEGKPQHF.

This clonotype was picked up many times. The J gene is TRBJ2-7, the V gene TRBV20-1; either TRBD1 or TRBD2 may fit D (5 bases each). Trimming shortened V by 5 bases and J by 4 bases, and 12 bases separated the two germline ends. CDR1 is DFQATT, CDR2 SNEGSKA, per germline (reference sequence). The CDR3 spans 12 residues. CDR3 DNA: TGCAGTGCTGCCGGTTGGGGGTACGAGCAGTACTTC. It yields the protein CSAAGWGYEQYF.

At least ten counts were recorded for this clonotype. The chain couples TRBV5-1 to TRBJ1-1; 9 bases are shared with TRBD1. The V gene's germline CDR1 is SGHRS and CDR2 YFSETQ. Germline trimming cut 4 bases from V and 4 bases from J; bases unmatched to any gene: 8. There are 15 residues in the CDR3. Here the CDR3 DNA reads TGCGCCAGCAGCGGGGGACAGGGATTGGGCACTGAAGCTTTCTTT. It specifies CASSGGQGLGTEAFF.

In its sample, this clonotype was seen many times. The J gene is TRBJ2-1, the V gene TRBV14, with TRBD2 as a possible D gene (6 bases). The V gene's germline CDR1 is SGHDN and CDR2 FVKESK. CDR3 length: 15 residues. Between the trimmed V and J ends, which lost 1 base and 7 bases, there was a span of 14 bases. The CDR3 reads CASSQGSRLVNEQFF. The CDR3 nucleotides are TGTGCCAGCAGCCAAGGAAGTAGACTAGTTAATGAGCAGTTCTTC.

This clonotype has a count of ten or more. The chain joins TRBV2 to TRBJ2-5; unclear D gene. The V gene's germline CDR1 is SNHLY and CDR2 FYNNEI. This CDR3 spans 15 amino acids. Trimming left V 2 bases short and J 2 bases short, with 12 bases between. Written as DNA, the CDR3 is TGTGCCAGCAGTGAAATTGGTAAACTTCAAGAGACCCAGTACTTC. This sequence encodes CASSEIGKLQETQYF.

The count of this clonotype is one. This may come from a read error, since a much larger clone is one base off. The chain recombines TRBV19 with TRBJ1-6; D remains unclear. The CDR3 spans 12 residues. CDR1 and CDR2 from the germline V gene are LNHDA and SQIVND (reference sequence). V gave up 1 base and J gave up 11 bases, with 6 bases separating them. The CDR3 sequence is CASSIGPAPLHF. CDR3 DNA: TGTGCCAGTAGTATAGGCCCTGCACCCCTCCACTTT.

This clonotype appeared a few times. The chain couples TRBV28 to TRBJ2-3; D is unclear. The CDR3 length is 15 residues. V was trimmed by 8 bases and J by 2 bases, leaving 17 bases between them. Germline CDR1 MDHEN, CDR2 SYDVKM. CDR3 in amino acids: CASSGFWRNTDTQYF. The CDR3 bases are TGTGCCAGCTCGGGCTTCTGGCGGAACACAGATACGCAGTATTTT.

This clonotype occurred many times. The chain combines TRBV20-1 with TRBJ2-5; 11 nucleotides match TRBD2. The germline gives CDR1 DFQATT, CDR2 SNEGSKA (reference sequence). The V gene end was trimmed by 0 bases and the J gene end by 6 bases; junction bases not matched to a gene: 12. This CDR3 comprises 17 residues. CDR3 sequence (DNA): TGCAGTGCTAGAGAATCTCTAGCGGGGGGTGCCCTTAAGACCCAGTACTTC. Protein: CSARESLAGGALKTQYF.

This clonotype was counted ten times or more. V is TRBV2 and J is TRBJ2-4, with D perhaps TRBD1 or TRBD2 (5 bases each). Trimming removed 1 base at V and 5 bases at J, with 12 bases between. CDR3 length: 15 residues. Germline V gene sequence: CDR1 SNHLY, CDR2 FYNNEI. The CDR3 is CASSEGQGVENIQYF. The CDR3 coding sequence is TGTGCCAGCAGTGAAGGGCAGGGAGTGGAAAACATTCAGTACTTC.

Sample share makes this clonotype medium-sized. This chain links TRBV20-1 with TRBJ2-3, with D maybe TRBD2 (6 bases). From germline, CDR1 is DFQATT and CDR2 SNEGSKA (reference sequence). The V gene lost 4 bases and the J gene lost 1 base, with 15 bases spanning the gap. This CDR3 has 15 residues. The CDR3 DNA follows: TGCAGTGCTACCCCCTGGGGGGATGGCACAGATACGCAGTATTTT. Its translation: CSATPWGDGTDTQYF.

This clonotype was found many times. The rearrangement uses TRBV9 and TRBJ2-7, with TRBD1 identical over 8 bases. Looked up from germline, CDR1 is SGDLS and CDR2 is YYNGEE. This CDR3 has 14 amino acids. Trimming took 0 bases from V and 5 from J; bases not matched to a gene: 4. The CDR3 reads CASSVDQGAHEQYF. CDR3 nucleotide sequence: TGTGCCAGCAGCGTAGACCAGGGGGCCCACGAGCAGTACTTC.